This T cell receptor (beta chain) was identified in a study of control samples from healthy donors and cancer patients. The method was immunoSEQ multiplex PCR; TCRdb's version includes in-frame clones alone and lacks a portion of them. The sample has roughly 150,000 clones, about nine tenths seen once. V was cut by 6 bases and J by 0 bases, with 8 bases left in between. The CDR3 contains 13 residues. Germline CDR1 is KGHSH and CDR2 is LQKENI. The sequence was collected from a young man in good health. Sample: blood. The rearrangement uses TRBV18 and TRBJ1-1; no clear D gene. The CDR3 sequence: CASSQAMNTEAFF. The DNA of the CDR3 is TGTGCCAGCTCTCAGGCAATGAACACTGAAGCTTTCTTT.